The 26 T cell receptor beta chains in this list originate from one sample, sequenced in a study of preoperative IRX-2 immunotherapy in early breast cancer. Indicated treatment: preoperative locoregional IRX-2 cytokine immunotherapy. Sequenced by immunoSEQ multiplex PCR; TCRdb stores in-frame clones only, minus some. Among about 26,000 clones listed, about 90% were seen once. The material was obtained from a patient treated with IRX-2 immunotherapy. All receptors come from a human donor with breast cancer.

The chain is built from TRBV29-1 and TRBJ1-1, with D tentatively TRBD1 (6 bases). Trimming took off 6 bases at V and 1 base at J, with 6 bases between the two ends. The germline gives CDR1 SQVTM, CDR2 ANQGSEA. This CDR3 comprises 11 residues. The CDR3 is CSVTGNTEAFF. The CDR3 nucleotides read TGCAGCGTGACAGGGAACACTGAAGCTTTCTTT.

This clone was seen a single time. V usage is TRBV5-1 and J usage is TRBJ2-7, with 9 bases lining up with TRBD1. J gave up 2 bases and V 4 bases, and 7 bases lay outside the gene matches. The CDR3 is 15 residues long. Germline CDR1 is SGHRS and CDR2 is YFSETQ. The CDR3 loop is CASSLPGQGTYEQYF. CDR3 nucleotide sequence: TGCGCCAGCAGCCTTCCGGGACAGGGTACCTACGAGCAGTACTTC.

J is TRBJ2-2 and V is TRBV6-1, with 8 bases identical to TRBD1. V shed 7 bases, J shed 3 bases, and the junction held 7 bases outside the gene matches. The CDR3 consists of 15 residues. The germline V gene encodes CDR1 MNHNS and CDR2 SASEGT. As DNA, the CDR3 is TGTGCCAGCACACTAGACAGGGGTGACACCGGGGAGCTGTTTTTT. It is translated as CASTLDRGDTGELFF.

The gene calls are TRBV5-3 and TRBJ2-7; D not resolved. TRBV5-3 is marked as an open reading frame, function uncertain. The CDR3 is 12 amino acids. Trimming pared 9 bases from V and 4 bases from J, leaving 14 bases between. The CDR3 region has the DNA TGTGCCACCCACGGTGTAGGATACGAGCAGTACTTC. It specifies CATHGVGYEQYF.

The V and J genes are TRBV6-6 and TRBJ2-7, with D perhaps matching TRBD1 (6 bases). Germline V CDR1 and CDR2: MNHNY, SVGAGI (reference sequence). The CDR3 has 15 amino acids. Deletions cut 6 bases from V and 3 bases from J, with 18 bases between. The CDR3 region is CASSRDKPYLYEQYF. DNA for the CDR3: TGTGCCAGCAGCCGGGACAAGCCCTACCTCTACGAGCAGTACTTC.

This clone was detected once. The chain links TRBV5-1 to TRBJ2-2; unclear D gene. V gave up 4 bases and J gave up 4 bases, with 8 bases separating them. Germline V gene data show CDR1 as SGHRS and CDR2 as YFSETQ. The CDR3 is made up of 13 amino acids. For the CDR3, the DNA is TGCGCCAGCAGCAGCACCCTCACCGGGGAGCTGTTTTTT. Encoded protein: CASSSTLTGELFF.

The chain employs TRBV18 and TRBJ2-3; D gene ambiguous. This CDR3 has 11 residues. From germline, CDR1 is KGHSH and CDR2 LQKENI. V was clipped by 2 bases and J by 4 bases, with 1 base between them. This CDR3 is CASSPADTQYF. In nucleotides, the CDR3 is TGTGCCAGCTCACCAGCAGATACGCAGTATTTT.

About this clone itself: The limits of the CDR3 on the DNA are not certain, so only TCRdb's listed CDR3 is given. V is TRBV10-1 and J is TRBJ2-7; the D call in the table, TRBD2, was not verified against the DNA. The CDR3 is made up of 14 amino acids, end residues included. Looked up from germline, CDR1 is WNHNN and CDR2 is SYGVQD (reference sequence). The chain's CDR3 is CASSSSGDSYEQYF.

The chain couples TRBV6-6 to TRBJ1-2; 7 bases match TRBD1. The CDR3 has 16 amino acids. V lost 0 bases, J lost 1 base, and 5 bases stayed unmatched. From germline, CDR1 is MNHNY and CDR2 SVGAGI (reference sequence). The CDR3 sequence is CASSYSTGQINYGYTF. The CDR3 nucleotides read TGTGCCAGCAGTTACTCGACGGGACAGATTAACTATGGCTACACCTTC.

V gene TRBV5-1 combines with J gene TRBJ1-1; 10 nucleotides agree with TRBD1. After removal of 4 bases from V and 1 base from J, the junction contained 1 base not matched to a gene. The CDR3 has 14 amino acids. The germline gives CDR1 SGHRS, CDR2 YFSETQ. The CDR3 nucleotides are TGCGCCAGCAGCCGGGACAGGGGGAACACTGAAGCTTTCTTT. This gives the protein CASSRDRGNTEAFF.

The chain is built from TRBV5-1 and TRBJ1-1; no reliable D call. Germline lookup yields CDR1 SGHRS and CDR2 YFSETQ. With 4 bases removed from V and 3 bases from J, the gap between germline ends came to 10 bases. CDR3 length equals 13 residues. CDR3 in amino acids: CASSPFPDTEAFF. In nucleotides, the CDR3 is TGCGCCAGCAGCCCCTTCCCAGACACTGAAGCTTTCTTT.

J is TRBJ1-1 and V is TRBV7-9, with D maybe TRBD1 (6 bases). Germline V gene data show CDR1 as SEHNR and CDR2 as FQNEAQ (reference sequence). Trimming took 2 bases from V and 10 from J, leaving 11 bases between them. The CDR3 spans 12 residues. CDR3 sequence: CASSLIAGVAFF. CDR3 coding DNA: TGTGCCAGCAGCTTAATTGCAGGGGTAGCTTTCTTT.

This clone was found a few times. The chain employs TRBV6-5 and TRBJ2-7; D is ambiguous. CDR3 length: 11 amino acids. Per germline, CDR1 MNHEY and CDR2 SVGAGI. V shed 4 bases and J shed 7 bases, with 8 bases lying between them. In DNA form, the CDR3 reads TGTGCCAGCAGTTTTGGGGTTGAGCAGTACTTC. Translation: CASSFGVEQYF.

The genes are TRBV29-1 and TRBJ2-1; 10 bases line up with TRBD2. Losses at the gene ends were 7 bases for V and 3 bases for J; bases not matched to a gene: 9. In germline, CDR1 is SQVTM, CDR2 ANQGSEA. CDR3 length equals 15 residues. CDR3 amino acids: CSGKVGLAIYNEQFF. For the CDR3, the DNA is TGCAGCGGCAAGGTGGGACTAGCGATCTACAATGAGCAGTTCTTC.

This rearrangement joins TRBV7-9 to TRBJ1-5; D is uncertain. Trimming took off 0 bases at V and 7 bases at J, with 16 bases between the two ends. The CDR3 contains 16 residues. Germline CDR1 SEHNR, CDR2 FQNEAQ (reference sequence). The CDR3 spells CASSLALGVLAQPQHF. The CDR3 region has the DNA TGTGCCAGCAGCTTAGCGCTAGGAGTTCTCGCCCAGCCCCAGCATTTT.

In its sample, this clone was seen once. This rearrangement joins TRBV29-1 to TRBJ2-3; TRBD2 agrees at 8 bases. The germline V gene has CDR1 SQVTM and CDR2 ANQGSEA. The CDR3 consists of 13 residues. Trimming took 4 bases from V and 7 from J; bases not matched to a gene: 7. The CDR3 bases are TGCAGCGTTGCGGCGGGAGGTGAGAATACGCAGTATTTT. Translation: CSVAAGGENTQYF.

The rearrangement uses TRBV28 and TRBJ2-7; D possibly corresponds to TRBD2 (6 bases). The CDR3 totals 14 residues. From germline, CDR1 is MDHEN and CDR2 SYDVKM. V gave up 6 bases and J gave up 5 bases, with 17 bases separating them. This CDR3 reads CASRLPTSSHEQYF. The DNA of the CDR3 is TGTGCCAGCAGACTTCCGACTAGTTCCCACGAGCAGTACTTC.

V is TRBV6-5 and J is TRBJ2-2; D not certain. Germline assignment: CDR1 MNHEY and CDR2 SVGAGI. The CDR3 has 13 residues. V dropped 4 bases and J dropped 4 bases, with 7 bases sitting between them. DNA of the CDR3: TGTGCCAGCAGTTCGCGGAGCACCGGGGAGCTGTTTTTT. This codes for CASSSRSTGELFF.

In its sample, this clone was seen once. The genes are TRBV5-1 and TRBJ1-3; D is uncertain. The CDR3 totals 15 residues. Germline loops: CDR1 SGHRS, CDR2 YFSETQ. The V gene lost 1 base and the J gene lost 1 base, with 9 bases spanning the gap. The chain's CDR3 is CASSLRGPSGNTIYF. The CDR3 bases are TGCGCCAGCAGCTTGCGAGGGCCTTCTGGAAACACCATATATTTT. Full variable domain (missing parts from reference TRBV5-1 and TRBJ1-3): KAGVTQTPRYLIKTRGQQVTLSCSPISGHRSVSWYQQTPGQGLQFLFEYFSETQRNKGNFPGRFSGRQFSNSRSEMNVSTLELGDSALYLCASSLRGPSGNTIYFGEGSWLTVV.

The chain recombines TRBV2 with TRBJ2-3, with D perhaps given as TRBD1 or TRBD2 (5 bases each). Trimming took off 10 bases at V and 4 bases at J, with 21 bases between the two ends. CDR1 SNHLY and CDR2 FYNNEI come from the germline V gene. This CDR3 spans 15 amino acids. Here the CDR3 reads CATTRQKSFADTQYF. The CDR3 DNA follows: TGTGCCACCACTAGACAGAAGAGTTTTGCAGATACGCAGTATTTT.

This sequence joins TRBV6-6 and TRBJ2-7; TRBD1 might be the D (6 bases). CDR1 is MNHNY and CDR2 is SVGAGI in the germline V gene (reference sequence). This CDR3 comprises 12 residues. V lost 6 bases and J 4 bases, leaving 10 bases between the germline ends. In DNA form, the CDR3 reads TGTGCCAGCAGCCTTCAGGGGTACGAGCAGTACTTC. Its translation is CASSLQGYEQYF.

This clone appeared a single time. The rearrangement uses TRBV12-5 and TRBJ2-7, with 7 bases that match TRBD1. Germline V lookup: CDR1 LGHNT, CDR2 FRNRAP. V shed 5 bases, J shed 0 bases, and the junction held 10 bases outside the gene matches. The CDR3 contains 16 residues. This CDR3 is CASGELDRSSSYEQYF. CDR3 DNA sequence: TGTGCTAGTGGTGAACTGGACAGGTCGAGCTCCTACGAGCAGTACTTC.

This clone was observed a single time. CDR3 bases: TGTGCCAGTAGTTGGACAGGGGGCTTCGGGGAGCTGTTTTTT. It specifies CASSWTGGFGELFF. This chain uses TRBV19 with TRBJ2-2; TRBD1 aligns across 11 bases. J lost 7 bases, V lost 5 bases, and 3 bases had no gene match. The CDR3 spans 14 residues. Germline loops: CDR1 LNHDA, CDR2 SQIVND (reference sequence).

The CDR3 bases are TGTGCCAGCAGAGGGCCGACAGGGGGGACCGGGGAGCTGTTTTTT. This sequence encodes CASRGPTGGTGELFF. V usage is TRBV9 and J usage is TRBJ2-2; 9 bases fit TRBD1. CDR1 and CDR2 from the germline V gene are SGDLS and YYNGEE. This CDR3 is 15 amino acids long. V shed 5 bases and J 5 bases; nucleotides not matched to a gene: 7.

The CDR3 region has the DNA TGTGCCAGCAGCATACAGGGCTCTGGGGCCAACGTCCTGACTTTC. Translated, it gives CASSIQGSGANVLTF. The J gene is TRBJ2-6, the V gene TRBV5-6, with TRBD1 as a possible D gene (6 bases). Germline CDR1 is SGHDT and CDR2 is YYEEEE. The V gene lost 4 bases and the J gene lost 0 bases, with 8 bases spanning the gap. The CDR3 consists of 15 residues.

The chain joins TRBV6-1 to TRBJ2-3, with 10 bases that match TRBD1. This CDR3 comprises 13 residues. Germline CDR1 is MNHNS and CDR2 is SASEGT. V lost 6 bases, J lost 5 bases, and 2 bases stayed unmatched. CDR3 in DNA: TGTGCCAGCAGGGGGACAGGGGAAGATACGCAGTATTTT. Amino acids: CASRGTGEDTQYF.